This TCR beta chain was obtained from a study of tumor-infiltrating lymphocytes in primary liver carcinoma. V was trimmed by 0 bases and J by 4 bases, leaving 9 bases between them. The CDR3 is 14 amino acids. The authors made TCR beta cDNA from 500 to 600 ng total RNA with a constant-region primer. For TCR beta, libraries were produced by three nested multiplex PCR rounds using slightly modified ARM-PCR. The opening two PCR rounds, around 10 cycles each, paired TRBV1-TRBV30 forward primers with a C-beta reverse primer. TCRdb analysed the multiplex PCR reads with MiXCR anew, one entry per CDR3 protein. Counted here are about 320,000 distinct CDR3 sequences, roughly 60% occurring once; the ten biggest clones make up more than 15%. General study findings and limits: For tumor-adjacent and tumor-blood pairs, overlap was less than that seen for tumor region pairs.

This clonotype showed up just a few times. What it binds is unknown. Germline DNA was also extracted, and blood RNA was taken from unsorted whole blood. Enrolled patients were chronically infected with HBV and treatment-naive. The sample taken for sequencing was peripheral blood. The rearrangement uses TRBV12-3 or TRBV12-4 and TRBJ1-1; D remains unclear. The TCR originated in a woman in her 30s with primary liver carcinoma and hepatitis B virus infection. CDR3 residues: CASSLAGSGTEAFF. The CDR3 region has the DNA TGTGCCAGCAGTTTAGCCGGGTCTGGCACTGAAGCTTTCTTT.